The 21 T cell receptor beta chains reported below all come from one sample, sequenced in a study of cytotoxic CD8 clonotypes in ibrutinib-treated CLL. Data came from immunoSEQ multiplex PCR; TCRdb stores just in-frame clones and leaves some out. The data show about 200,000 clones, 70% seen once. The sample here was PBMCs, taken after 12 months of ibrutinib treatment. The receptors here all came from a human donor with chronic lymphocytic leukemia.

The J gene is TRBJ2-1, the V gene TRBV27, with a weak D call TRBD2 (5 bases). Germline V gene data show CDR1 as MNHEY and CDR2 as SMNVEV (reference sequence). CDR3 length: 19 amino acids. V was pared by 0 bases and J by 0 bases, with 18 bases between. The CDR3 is CASSLSRSRSGSSYNEQFF. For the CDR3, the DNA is TGTGCCAGCAGTTTATCGCGTTCCCGATCGGGGAGCTCCTACAATGAGCAGTTCTTC.

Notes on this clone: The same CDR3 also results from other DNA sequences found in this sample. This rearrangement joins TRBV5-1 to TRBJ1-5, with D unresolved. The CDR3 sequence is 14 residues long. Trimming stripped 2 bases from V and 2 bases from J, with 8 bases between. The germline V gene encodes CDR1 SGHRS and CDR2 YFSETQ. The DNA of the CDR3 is TGCGCCAGCAGCTTAGAGGGAGGCAATCAGCCCCAGCATTTT. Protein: CASSLEGGNQPQHF.

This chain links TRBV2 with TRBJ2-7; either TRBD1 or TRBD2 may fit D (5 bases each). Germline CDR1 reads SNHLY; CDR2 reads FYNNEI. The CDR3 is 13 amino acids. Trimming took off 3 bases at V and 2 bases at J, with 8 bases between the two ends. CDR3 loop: CASSEQGAYEQYF. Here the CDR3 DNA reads TGTGCCAGCAGTGAGCAGGGAGCCTACGAGCAGTACTTC.

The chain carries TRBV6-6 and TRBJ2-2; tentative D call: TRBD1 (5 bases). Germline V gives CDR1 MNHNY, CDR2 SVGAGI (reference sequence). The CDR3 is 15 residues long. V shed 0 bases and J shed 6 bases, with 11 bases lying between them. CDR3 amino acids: CASSYSMARAGELFF. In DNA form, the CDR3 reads TGTGCCAGCAGTTACTCGATGGCCAGGGCCGGGGAGCTGTTTTTT.

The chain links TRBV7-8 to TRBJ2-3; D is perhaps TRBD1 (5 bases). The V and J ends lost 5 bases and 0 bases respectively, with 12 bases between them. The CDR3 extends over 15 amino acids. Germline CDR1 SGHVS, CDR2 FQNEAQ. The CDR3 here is CASSQTTASTDTQYF. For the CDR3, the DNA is TGTGCCAGCAGCCAAACGACAGCCAGCACAGATACGCAGTATTTT.

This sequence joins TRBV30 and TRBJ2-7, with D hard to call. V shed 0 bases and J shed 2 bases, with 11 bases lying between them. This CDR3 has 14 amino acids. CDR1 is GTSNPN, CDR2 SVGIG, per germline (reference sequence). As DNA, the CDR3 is TGTGCCTGGAGTGTACAGTTTGGGACCTACGAGCAGTACTTC. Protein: CAWSVQFGTYEQYF.

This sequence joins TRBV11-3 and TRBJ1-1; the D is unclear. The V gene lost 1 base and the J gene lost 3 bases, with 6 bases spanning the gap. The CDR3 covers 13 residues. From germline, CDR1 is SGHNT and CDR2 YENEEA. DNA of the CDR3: TGTGCCAGCAGCTTAGGTCTGTACACTGAAGCTTTCTTT. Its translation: CASSLGLYTEAFF.

As DNA, the CDR3 is TGTGCCTGGAGTGTTAGCGGGAGATTTAACAATGAGCAGTTCTTC. Its translation: CAWSVSGRFNNEQFF. The chain uses TRBV30 and TRBJ2-1, with 9 bases that match TRBD2. This CDR3 has 15 residues. The germline V gene has CDR1 GTSNPN and CDR2 SVGIG (reference sequence). Trimming at V came to 0 bases and at J to 5 bases, leaving 5 bases not matched to a gene. The full variable domain, completed using reference TRBV30 and TRBJ2-1, is SQTIHQWPATLVQPVGSPLSLECTVEGTSNPNLYWYRQAAGRGLQLLFYSVGIGQISSEVPQNLSASRPQDRQFILSSKKLLLSDSGFYLCAWSVSGRFNNEQFFGPGTRLTVL.

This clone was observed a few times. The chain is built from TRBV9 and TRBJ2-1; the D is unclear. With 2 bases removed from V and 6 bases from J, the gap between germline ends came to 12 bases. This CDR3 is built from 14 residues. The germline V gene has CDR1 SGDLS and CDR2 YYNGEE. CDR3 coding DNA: TGTGCCAGCAGCGTCGCCACCGCGTTCAATGAGCAGTTCTTC. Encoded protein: CASSVATAFNEQFF.

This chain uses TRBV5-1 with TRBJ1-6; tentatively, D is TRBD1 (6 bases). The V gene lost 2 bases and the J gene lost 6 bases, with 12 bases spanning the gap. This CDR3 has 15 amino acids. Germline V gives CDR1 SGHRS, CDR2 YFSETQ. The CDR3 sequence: CASSLQGIANSPLHF. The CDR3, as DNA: TGCGCCAGCAGCTTACAGGGAATCGCTAATTCACCCCTCCACTTT.

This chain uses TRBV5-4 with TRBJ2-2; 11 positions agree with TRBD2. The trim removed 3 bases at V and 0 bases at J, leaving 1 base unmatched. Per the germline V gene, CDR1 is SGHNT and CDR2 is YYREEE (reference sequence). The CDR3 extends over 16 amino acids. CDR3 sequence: CASSSLAGANTGELFF. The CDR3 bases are TGTGCCAGCAGCTCACTAGCGGGAGCGAACACCGGGGAGCTGTTTTTT. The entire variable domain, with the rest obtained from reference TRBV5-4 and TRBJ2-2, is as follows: ETGVTQSPTHLIKTRGQQVTLRCSSQSGHNTVSWYQQALGQGPQFIFQYYREEENGRGNFPPRFSGLQFPNYSSELNVNALELDDSALYLCASSSLAGANTGELFFGEGSRLTVL.

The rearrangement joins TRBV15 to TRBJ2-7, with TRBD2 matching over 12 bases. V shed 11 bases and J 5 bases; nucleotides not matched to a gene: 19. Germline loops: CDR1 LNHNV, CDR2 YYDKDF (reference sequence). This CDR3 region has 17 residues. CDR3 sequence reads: CAPPSPKTSGSWDEQYF. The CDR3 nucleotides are TGTGCCCCACCATCCCCCAAGACTAGCGGGAGTTGGGACGAGCAGTACTTC.

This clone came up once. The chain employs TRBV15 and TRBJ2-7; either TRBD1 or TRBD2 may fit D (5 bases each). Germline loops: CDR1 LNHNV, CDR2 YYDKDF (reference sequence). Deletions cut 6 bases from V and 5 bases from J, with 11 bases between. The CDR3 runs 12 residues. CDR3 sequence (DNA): TGTGCCACCAGTAAAGGGACCCACGAGCAGTACTTC. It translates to CATSKGTHEQYF.

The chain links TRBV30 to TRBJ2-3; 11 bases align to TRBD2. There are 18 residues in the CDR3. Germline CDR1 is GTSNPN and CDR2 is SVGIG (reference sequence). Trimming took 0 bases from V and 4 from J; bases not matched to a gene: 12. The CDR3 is CAWSVEGSGLAGSDTQYF. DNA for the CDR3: TGTGCCTGGAGTGTAGAAGGGTCAGGACTAGCGGGTTCAGATACGCAGTATTTT. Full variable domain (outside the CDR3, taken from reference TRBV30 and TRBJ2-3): SQTIHQWPATLVQPVGSPLSLECTVEGTSNPNLYWYRQAAGRGLQLLFYSVGIGQISSEVPQNLSASRPQDRQFILSSKKLLLSDSGFYLCAWSVEGSGLAGSDTQYFGPGTRLTVL.

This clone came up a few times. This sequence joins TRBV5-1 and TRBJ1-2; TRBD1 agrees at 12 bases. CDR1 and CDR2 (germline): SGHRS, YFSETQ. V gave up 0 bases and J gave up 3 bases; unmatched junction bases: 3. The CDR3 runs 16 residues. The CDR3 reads CASSLEGTGGDYGYTF. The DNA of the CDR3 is TGCGCCAGCAGCTTGGAAGGGACAGGGGGCGACTATGGCTACACCTTC. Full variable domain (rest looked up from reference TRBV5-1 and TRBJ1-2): KAGVTQTPRYLIKTRGQQVTLSCSPISGHRSVSWYQQTPGQGLQFLFEYFSETQRNKGNFPGRFSGRQFSNSRSEMNVSTLELGDSALYLCASSLEGTGGDYGYTFGSGTRLTVV.

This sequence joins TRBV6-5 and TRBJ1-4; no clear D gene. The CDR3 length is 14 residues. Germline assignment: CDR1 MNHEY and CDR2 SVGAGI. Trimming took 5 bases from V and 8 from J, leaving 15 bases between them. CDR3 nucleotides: TGTGCCAGCAGTCCCCGGACTGCGTGGGAAAAACTGTTTTTT. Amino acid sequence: CASSPRTAWEKLFF.

DNA for the CDR3: TGTGCCAGCAGCCCCCATGGGAATGAGCAGTTCTTC. This sequence encodes CASSPHGNEQFF. V and J are TRBV7-2 and TRBJ2-1, with D unclear. Germline-derived CDR1 and CDR2 are SGHTA and FQGNSA. The CDR3 loop spans 12 amino acids. V dropped 5 bases and J dropped 7 bases, with 9 bases sitting between them. The whole variable domain, remainder taken from reference TRBV7-2 and TRBJ2-1, is GAGVSQSPSNKVTEKGKDVELRCDPISGHTALYWYRQSLGQGLEFLIYFQGNSAPDKSGLPSDRFSAERTGGSVSTLTIQRTQQEDSAVYLCASSPHGNEQFFGPGTRLTVL.

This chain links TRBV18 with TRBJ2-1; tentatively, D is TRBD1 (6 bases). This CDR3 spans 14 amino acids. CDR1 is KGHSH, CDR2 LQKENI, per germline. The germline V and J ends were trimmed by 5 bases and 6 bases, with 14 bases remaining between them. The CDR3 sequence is CASSISWDINEQFF. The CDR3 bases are TGTGCCAGCTCAATATCCTGGGACATCAATGAGCAGTTCTTC.

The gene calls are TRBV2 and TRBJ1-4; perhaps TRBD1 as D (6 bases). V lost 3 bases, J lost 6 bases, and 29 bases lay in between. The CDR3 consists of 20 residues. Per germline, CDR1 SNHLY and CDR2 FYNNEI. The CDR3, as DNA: TGTGCCAGCAGTGATTTAAGTATTTTGTGGACCGAAGGGGGGTATGAAAAACTGTTTTTT. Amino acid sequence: CASSDLSILWTEGGYEKLFF. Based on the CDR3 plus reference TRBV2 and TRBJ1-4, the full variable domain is EPEVTQTPSHQVTQMGQEVILRCVPISNHLYFYWYRQILGQKVEFLVSFYNNEISEKSEIFDDQFSVERPDGSNFTLKIRSTKLEDSAMYFCASSDLSILWTEGGYEKLFFGSGTQLSVL.

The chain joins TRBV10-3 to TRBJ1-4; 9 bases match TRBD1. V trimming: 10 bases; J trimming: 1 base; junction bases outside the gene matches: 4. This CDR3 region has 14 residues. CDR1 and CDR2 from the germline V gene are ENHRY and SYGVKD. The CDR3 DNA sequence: TGTGCCACCGGGACAGGGCAAACTAATGAAAAACTGTTTTTT. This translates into CATGTGQTNEKLFF.

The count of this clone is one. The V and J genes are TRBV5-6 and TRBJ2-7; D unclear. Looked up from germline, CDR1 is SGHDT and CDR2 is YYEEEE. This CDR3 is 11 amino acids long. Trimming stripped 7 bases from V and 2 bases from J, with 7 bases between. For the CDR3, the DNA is TGTGCCAGCCAGTCTCCCTACGAGCAGTACTTC. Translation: CASQSPYEQYF.